The clone carrying this T cell receptor (beta chain) occurred many times. Template material for amplifying TCR beta CDR3 regions consisted of RNA transcripts. A set of HTBI primers served as the primers for a first-round RT-PCR of the TCR CDR3. TCRdb analysed the multiplex PCR reads with MiXCR anew, one entry per CDR3 protein. The repertoire consists of hundreds of thousands of distinct CDR3 sequences, with roughly 24% occurring once and the leading ten covering 11%. With duration under 3 months, ophthalmopathy was active: Clinical Activity Score at least 3, NOSPECS at least 4. Orbital computed tomography and thyroid ultrasound, together with serum TRAb and thyroxine and clinical symptoms, were used for diagnoses. PBMCs were obtained from roughly 10 ml fresh peripheral blood. CDR3 size: 13 residues. Trimming took 3 bases from V and 8 from J; bases not matched to a gene: 5. CDR1 and CDR2 (germline): MNHEY, SMNVEV (reference sequence).

The data were obtained in a study of T cells in Graves' hyperthyroidism and ophthalmopathy. The clonotype was recovered from a woman aged 30 to 39 with Graves' ophthalmopathy. The V and J genes are TRBV27 and TRBJ1-2; 8 bases match TRBD1. The specimen sequenced was blood. Here the CDR3 reads CASSFPGGYGYTF. The DNA of the CDR3 is TGTGCCAGCAGTTTCCCAGGGGGCTACGGCTACACCTTC.